The clone carrying this T cell receptor (beta chain) showed up many times. These data come from a study of blood T cells in healthy people across ages. CDR1 is SNHLY, CDR2 FYNNEI, per germline. The V and J ends lost 6 bases and 10 bases respectively, with 13 bases between them. The CDR3 has 12 amino acids. A second PCR, run for about 6 to 11 cycles, used a sample-barcoded 5' primer plus a J-beta primer mix. TCRdb reanalysed the 5' RACE reads using MiXCR and keeps one entry per CDR3 protein. The sample records some 670,000 distinct CDR3 sequences, about 51% being singletons. The clonotype comes from a woman over 75 in good health. Sequencing was done on a sample of blood. The V gene is TRBV2, the J gene TRBJ2-1; weak D call: TRBD1 (5 bases). CDR3 in amino acids: CASSREYGEQFF. Written as DNA, the CDR3 is TGTGCCAGCAGCAGGGAATACGGGGAGCAGTTCTTC.